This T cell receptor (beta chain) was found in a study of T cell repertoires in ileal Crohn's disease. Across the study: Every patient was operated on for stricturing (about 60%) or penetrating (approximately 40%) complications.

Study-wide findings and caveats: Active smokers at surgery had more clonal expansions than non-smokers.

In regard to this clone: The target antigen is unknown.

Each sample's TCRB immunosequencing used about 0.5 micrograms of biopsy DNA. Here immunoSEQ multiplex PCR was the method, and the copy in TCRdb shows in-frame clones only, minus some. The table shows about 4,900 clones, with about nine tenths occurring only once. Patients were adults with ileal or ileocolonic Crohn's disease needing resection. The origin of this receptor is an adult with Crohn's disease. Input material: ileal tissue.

The CDR3 DNA is TGCAGCGTGTGGGGCGGAGCCTACGAGCAGTACTTC. It translates to CSVWGGAYEQYF. J is TRBJ2-7 and V is TRBV29-1; D might be TRBD1 (5 bases). This CDR3 is 12 amino acids long. Germline V gene lookup returns CDR1 SQVTM and CDR2 ANQGSEA. V lost 6 bases and J 2 bases, leaving 11 bases between the germline ends.